This T cell receptor beta chain is drawn from a study of cytomegalovirus exposure and HLA in healthy donors. The overall study: Sequencing of some 200 million T cells in an earlier analysis found around 110 million unique TCR beta sequences.

Germline assignment: CDR1 GTSNPN and CDR2 SVGIG (reference sequence). The CDR3 has 15 residues. V lost 4 bases, J lost 4 bases, and 7 bases stayed unmatched. This PCR relied on a set of 60 Vbeta primers and 13 Jbeta primers. Repertoires were generated with immunoSEQ multiplex PCR, while TCRdb's copy carries only in-frame clones and drops some. The sample has 150,000 to 200,000 clones; almost 85% are singletons. This chain links TRBV30 with TRBJ2-3, with 11 bases aligning to TRBD2. Sequencing was done on a sample of PBMCs. This receptor was taken from a girl aged 10 to 17 in good health and CMV-seropositive. CDR3 nucleotide sequence: TGTGCCTGGAAAAATAGCGGGGGGGCCGCAGATACGCAGTATTTT. Its translation: CAWKNSGGAADTQYF.